This T cell receptor (beta chain) was sequenced during a study of T cell responses to AZD1222 COVID-19 vaccine. The study, taken as a whole, reports: Increases in Spike-specific TCR breadth and depth were seen after two AZD1222 doses. Repertoires were obtained only post-peak T cell response.

CDR3 length equals 15 residues. CDR1 and CDR2 (germline): SGDLS, YYNGEE. Between the trimmed V and J ends, which lost 4 bases and 4 bases, there was a span of 14 bases. Some clones are missing from TCRdb's copy, which holds only in-frame ones; the method was immunoSEQ multiplex PCR. The table has 140,000 to 150,000 clones, roughly nine tenths seen once. This clone was picked up one time. Its target is unknown. This chain joins TRBV9 and TRBJ2-2; a weak D match, TRBD1 (6 bases). This receptor was identified in an adult who received the AZD1222 COVID-19 vaccine. Material: peripheral blood, obtained 28 days after the second AZD1222 dose. CDR3 DNA: TGTGCCAGCAGCCCAGGGGCCCTGGGCACCGGGGAGCTGTTTTTT. The encoded protein is CASSPGALGTGELFF.